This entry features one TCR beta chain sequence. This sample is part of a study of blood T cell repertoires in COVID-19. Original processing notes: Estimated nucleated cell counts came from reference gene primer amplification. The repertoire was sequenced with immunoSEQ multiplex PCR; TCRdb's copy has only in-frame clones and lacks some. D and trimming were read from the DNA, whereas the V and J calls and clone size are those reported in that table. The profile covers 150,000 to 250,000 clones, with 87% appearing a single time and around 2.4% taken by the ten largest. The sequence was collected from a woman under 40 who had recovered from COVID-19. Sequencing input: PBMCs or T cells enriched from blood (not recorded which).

This chain's CDR3 is CASSQLGTGGLNEQFF. Here the CDR3 DNA reads TGTGCCAGCAGCCAGTTGGGGACAGGGGGCTTAAATGAGCAGTTCTTC. The genes are TRBV5-4 and TRBJ2-1, with 12 bases identical to TRBD1. The J segment lost 7 bases and the V segment lost 4 bases, leaving 9 bases of the junction unmatched. Germline V gene sequence: CDR1 SGHNT, CDR2 YYREEE (reference sequence). The CDR3 is 16 amino acids.